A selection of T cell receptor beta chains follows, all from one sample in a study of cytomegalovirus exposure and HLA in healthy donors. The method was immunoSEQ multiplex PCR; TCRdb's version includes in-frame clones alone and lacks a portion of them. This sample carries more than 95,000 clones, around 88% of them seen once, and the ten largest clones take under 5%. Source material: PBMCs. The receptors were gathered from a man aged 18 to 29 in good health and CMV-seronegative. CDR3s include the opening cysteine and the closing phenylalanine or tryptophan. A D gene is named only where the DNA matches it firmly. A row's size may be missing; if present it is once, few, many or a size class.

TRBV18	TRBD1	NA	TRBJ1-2	TGTGCCAGCTCAGGACAGGGAGGAGGCTACACCTTC	CASSGQGGGYTF
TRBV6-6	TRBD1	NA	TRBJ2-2	TGTGCCAGTAGACAGGGGGCCGGCGGGGAGCTGTTTTTT	CASRQGAGGELFF
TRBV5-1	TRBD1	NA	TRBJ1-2	TGCGCCAGCAGCTTGGCTGACAGGGGGTATGGCTACACCTTC	CASSLADRGYGYTF
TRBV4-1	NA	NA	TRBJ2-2	TGCGCCAGCAGCCAAGATGGGCAGGGGCGCGACACCGGGGAGCTGTTTTTT	CASSQDGQGRDTGELFF
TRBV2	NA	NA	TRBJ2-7	TGTGCCAGCCTCCAAGAGTTGTCCTACGAGCAGTACTTC	CASLQELSYEQYF
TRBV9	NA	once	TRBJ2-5	TGTGCCAGCAGCCTTGGGGCTGAAGAGACCCAGTACTTC	CASSLGAEETQYF
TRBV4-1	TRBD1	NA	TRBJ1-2	TGCGCCAGCAGCCAAGATCGGACAGGAGTAACTAACTATGGCTACACCTTC	CASSQDRTGVTNYGYTF
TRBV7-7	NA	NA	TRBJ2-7	TGTGCCAGCAGCTTAAAAGGGGGTGAGGGATACGAGCAGTACTTC	CASSLKGGEGYEQYF
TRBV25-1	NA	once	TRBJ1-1	TGTGCCAGCAGCGCGCTTTCAGGGCCTTCCGAGAATGAAGCTTTCTTT	CASSALSGPSENEAFF
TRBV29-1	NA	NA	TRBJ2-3	TGCAGCGTTGAAGTAGGAGCGGGCACAGATACGCAGTATTTT	CSVEVGAGTDTQYF
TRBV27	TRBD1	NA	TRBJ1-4	TGTGCCAGCAGTCCGAGGACAGGGATAAATGAAAAACTGTTTTTT	CASSPRTGINEKLFF
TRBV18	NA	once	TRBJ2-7	TGTGCCAGCTCACCATTTCAGCTAGGCCCTTCCTACGAGCAGTACTTC	CASSPFQLGPSYEQYF
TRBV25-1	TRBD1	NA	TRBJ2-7	TGTGCCAGCAGTGATCCCGGGACAGCGTCCTACGAGCAGTACTTC	CASSDPGTASYEQYF
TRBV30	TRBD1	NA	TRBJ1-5	TGTGCCTGGGCTAGGGACAGGAGCAATCAGCCCCAGCATTTT	CAWARDRSNQPQHF
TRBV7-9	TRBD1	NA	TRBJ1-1	TGTGCCAGCCGGAGGGGGACAGGAGGCACTGAAGCTTTCTTT	CASRRGTGGTEAFF
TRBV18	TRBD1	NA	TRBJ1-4	TGTGCCAGCGCGAAAGACAGGGCCACTAATGAAAAACTGTTTTTT	CASAKDRATNEKLFF
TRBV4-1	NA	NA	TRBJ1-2	TGCGCCAGCAGCCAAGATGAGAGGGAGTTGGATGGCTACACCTTC	CASSQDERELDGYTF
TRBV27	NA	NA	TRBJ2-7	TGTGCCAGCAGTTTCGTAAAACTCGATAGCTCCTACGAGCAGTACTTC	CASSFVKLDSSYEQYF
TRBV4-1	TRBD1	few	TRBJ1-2	TGCGCCAGCAGCCACGCCCTCCGGGACAGGGGTTATGGCTACACCTTC	CASSHALRDRGYGYTF
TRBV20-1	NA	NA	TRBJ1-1	TGCAGTGCTCAGTTGCAGGTTGAAGCTTTCTTT	CSAQLQVEAFF
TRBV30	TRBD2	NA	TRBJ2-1	TGTGCCTGGAGTCCGATACTCGCAGCGAGCGGGGCCTACAATGAGCAGTTCTTC	CAWSPILAASGAYNEQFF
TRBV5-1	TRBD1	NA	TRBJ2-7	TGCGCCAGCATGGGGGACAGTCCCTACGAGCAGTACTTC	CASMGDSPYEQYF
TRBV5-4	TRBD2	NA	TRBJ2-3	TGTGCCAGCAGCTATAAGCGGGAGAAGAAGACAGATACGCAGTATTTT	CASSYKREKKTDTQYF
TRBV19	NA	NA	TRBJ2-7	TGTGCCAGTAGCCTAACTACTACCTACGAGCAGTACTTC	CASSLTTTYEQYF
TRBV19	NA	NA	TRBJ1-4	TGTGCCAGTAGTGAGGGAGTTGCAACTAATGAAAAACTGTTTTTT	CASSEGVATNEKLFF
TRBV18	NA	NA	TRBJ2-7	TGTGCCAGCTCGCCCCAGATTCAGGGTTCGTCCCACGAGCAGTACTTC	CASSPQIQGSSHEQYF
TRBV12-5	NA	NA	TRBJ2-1	TGTGCTAGTGAAGGAAAGCGGAGCCCTGCAATGAGGCAGTTCTTC	CASEGKRSPAMRQFF
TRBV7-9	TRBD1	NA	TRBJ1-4	TGTGCCAGCAGCTACGGACAGGGGACGCCTAATGAAAAACTGTTTTTT	CASSYGQGTPNEKLFF
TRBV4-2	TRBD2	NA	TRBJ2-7	TGTGCCAGCAGCCACCCTGGGAGCGGGAGCGACGAGCAGTACTTC	CASSHPGSGSDEQYF
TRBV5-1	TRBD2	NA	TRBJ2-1	TGCGCCAGCAGCTTGGTTTGGCTAGCGGGGGGAAAAAACAATGAGCAGTTCTTC	CASSLVWLAGGKNNEQFF
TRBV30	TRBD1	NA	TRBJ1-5	TGTGCCTGGAGTGTGTTCGGGACAGGGGTTAGCAATCAGCCCCAGCATTTT	CAWSVFGTGVSNQPQHF
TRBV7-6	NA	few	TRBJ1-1	TGTGCCAGCAGCTTAAGGGGAAACACTGAAGCTTTCTTT	CASSLRGNTEAFF
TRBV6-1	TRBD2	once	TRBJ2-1	TGTGCCAGCAGTGGGATTAGCGGGATCAATGAGCAGTTCTTC	CASSGISGINEQFF
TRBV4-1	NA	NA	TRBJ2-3	TGCGCCAGCAGCCAAGAGCCGCTTGGCCCTAGCACAGATACGCAGTATTTT	CASSQEPLGPSTDTQYF
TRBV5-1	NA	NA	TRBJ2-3	TGCGCCAGCAGCTTGGTTTCCGCTAGAGATACGCAGTATTTT	CASSLVSARDTQYF
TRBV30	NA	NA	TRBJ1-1	TGTGCCTGGAGTTTTCGGGTGAACACTGAAGCTTTCTTT	CAWSFRVNTEAFF
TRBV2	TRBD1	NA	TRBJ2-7	TGTGCCAGCAGTGAACAACAGGGGCTCTCCGAGCAGTACTTC	CASSEQQGLSEQYF
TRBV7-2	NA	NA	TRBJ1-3	TGTGCCAGCAGCTTGCGGGGGGCGCTTGGAAACACCATATATTTT	CASSLRGALGNTIYF
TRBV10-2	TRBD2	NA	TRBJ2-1	TGCGCCAGCAGTTCCGGGACTAGCGGCTCCTACAATGAGCAGTTCTTC	CASSSGTSGSYNEQFF
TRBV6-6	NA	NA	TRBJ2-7	TGTGCCAGCAGTCCAAGAGACAGATCCTACGAGCAGTACTTC	CASSPRDRSYEQYF
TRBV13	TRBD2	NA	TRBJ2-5	TGTGCCAGCAGCTTGGGACTAGCGGGGGAGACCCAGTACTTC	CASSLGLAGETQYF
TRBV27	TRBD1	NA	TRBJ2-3	TGTGCCAGCAGGATGGGGCCCGGGACAGGGGCAGATACGCAGTATTTT	CASRMGPGTGADTQYF
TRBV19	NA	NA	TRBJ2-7	TGTGCCAGTAGTATCAAGTGGGGGCACGAGCAGTACTTC	CASSIKWGHEQYF
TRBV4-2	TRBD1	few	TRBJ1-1	TGTGCCAGCAGCCAAGAGGCAGGGGGCGACACTGAAGCTTTCTTT	CASSQEAGGDTEAFF
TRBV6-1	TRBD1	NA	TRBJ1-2	TGTGCCAGCAGTCGGGACAGGCCTTATGGCTACACCTTC	CASSRDRPYGYTF
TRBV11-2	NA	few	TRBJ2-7	TGTGCCAGCAGCCCGGTGGGCCTTCCCGGGCAGTACTTC	CASSPVGLPGQYF
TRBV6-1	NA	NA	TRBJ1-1	TGTGCCAGCAGTAATAAGGGGGGGGGCGCTGAAGCTTTCTTT	CASSNKGGGAEAFF
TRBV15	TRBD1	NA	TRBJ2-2	TGTGCCACCAGCCCAGGGGGCCGAGGGGAAACCGGGGAGCTGTTTTTT	CATSPGGRGETGELFF
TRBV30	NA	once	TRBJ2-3	TGTGCCTGGATATCAGGGGGCACAGATACGCAGTATTTT	CAWISGGTDTQYF
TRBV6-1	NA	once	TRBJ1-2	TGTGCCAGCAGTGGGACAGCCCATGGCTACACCTTC	CASSGTAHGYTF
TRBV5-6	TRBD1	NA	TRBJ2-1	TGTGCCAGCAGCGCTCCCGGTGGGACAGGAGTATTCAATGAGCAGTTCTTC	CASSAPGGTGVFNEQFF
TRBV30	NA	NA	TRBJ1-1	TGTGCCTGGAGTGTAGGGCAGGGTCACACTGAAGCTTTCTTT	CAWSVGQGHTEAFF
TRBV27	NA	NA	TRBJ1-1	TGTGCCAGCAGTTCGAATAGCGCTGGGACTGAAGCTTTCTTT	CASSSNSAGTEAFF
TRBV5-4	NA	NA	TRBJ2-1	TGTGCCAGCAGCTTATCATTCGAGAATGAGCAGTTCTTC	CASSLSFENEQFF
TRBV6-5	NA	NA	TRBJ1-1	TGTGCCAGCAGTTCTCCGGGGATGGGAGCTTTCTTT	CASSSPGMGAFF
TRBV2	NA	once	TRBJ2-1	TGTGCCAGCAGTCTTAAGCGAAACTCCTACAATGAGCAGTTCTTC	CASSLKRNSYNEQFF